These 25 T cell receptor beta chains originate from one sample sequenced in a study of radiation and T cells in renal cell carcinoma. The assay was immunoSEQ multiplex PCR, and TCRdb's table has in-frame clones only and misses some. The sample consists of about 90,000 clones, around 80% of them appearing once. The time point here: blood 4 weeks post-SBRT, at nephrectomy. The treatment denotes: 15 Gy SBRT to primary tumor, nephrectomy 4 weeks later. Material: blood, obtained from a patient whose treatment included radiotherapy and nephrectomy. The receptors originated from a man aged 55 to 70 with renal cell carcinoma.

V is TRBV6-5 and J is TRBJ2-7; the D gene is possibly TRBD2 (6 bases). Trimming took off 5 bases at V and 0 bases at J, with 14 bases between the two ends. Germline V gene data show CDR1 as MNHEY and CDR2 as SVGAGI. The CDR3 loop spans 15 amino acids. The CDR3 reads CASSRPGLASYEQYF. The CDR3 DNA reads as TGTGCCAGCAGTAGACCGGGACTGGCCTCCTACGAGCAGTACTTC.

This clone was counted between two and nine times. The chain employs TRBV5-6 and TRBJ1-3; D not resolved. CDR1 and CDR2 from the germline V gene are SGHDT and YYEEEE. The V and J ends lost 0 bases and 0 bases respectively, with 4 bases between them. The CDR3 runs 14 residues. CDR3 in DNA: TGTGCCAGCAGCTTGGCGGCCTCTGGAAACACCATATATTTT. Protein: CASSLAASGNTIYF.

The V gene is TRBV29-1, the J gene TRBJ2-5, with a possible D match to TRBD1 (5 bases). The length of the CDR3 is 13 residues. V shed 3 bases and J shed 5 bases, with 13 bases lying between them. From germline, CDR1 is SQVTM and CDR2 ANQGSEA. DNA for the CDR3: TGCAGCGTTGATGCAGGGATGAGGGAGACCCAGTACTTC. Encoded protein: CSVDAGMRETQYF.

The chain has TRBV27 and TRBJ2-7; D unclear. V was pared by 6 bases and J by 7 bases, with 10 bases between. CDR1 and CDR2 from the germline V gene are MNHEY and SMNVEV (reference sequence). CDR3 size: 11 residues. CDR3: CASRTLREQYF. The CDR3 nucleotides read TGTGCCAGCAGAACCCTGAGGGAGCAGTACTTC.

This rearrangement joins TRBV6-4 to TRBJ2-1; 9 bases match TRBD1. Germline V lookup: CDR1 MRHNA, CDR2 SNTAGT. CDR3 length: 15 residues. Trimming took 0 bases from V and 3 from J; bases not matched to a gene: 0. In DNA form, the CDR3 reads TGTGCCAGCAGTGACTCGACAGGGGGCTACAATGAGCAGTTCTTC. Translated, it gives CASSDSTGGYNEQFF.

This clone has a single count. The chain employs TRBV5-5 and TRBJ2-7; TRBD2 matches 8 bases. After removal of 0 bases from V and 3 bases from J, the junction contained 5 bases not matched to a gene. The CDR3 spans 15 residues. Looked up from germline, CDR1 is SGHKS and CDR2 is YYEKEE (reference sequence). The CDR3 bases are TGTGCCAGCAGCTTGGTAGCGGGAAGCATCTACGAGCAGTACTTC. Translation gives CASSLVAGSIYEQYF.

This chain connects TRBV7-2 to TRBJ2-7; D remains unclear. The CDR3 totals 16 residues. Trimming left V 1 base short and J 2 bases short, with 15 bases between. Germline CDR1 SGHTA, CDR2 FQGNSA. DNA of the CDR3: TGTGCCAGCAGCTTAGAAACGGGTAGACGAACCTACGAGCAGTACTTC. This sequence encodes CASSLETGRRTYEQYF.

V gene TRBV5-1 combines with J gene TRBJ2-1; D not certain. This CDR3 contains 15 residues. CDR1 and CDR2 from the germline V gene are SGHRS and YFSETQ. V was shortened by 0 bases and J by 0 bases, with 7 bases between the two germline ends. The CDR3 here is CASSLAQSSYNEQFF. For the CDR3, the DNA is TGCGCCAGCAGCTTGGCCCAGAGCTCCTACAATGAGCAGTTCTTC.

CDR3 loop: CASSLAQEESSYEQYF. CDR3 in DNA: TGCGCCAGCAGCTTGGCACAGGAGGAAAGCTCCTACGAGCAGTACTTC. The chain is built from TRBV5-1 and TRBJ2-7, with D possibly being TRBD1 or TRBD2 (5 bases each). There are 16 residues in the CDR3. The germline V gene has CDR1 SGHRS and CDR2 YFSETQ. V was pared by 0 bases and J by 0 bases, with 13 bases between.

The chain combines TRBV28 with TRBJ1-2, with D perhaps TRBD1 (5 bases). The length of the CDR3 is 15 residues. Germline V gene lookup returns CDR1 MDHEN and CDR2 SYDVKM. V dropped 8 bases and J dropped 4 bases, with 20 bases sitting between them. CDR3: CASLSREGAGYGYTF. The CDR3 nucleotides are TGTGCCAGCCTTTCCCGGGAAGGGGCAGGCTATGGCTACACCTTC.

V is TRBV15 and J is TRBJ2-5; possible D gene TRBD2, 5 bases. The V gene lost 5 bases and the J gene lost 2 bases, with 21 bases spanning the gap. The germline V gene has CDR1 LNHNV and CDR2 YYDKDF (reference sequence). The CDR3 contains 17 residues. Written as DNA, the CDR3 is TGTGCCACCAGCGTTACATTGGGGAGTCAGGTACAAGAGACCCAGTACTTC. This sequence encodes CATSVTLGSQVQETQYF.

The chain links TRBV27 to TRBJ1-1; possible D gene TRBD1, 5 bases. V lost 6 bases, J lost 1 base, and 21 bases lay in between. The germline gives CDR1 MNHEY, CDR2 SMNVEV (reference sequence). The CDR3 extends over 17 amino acids. This chain's CDR3 is CASSPEYMGRPNTEAFF. The CDR3 DNA is TGTGCCAGCAGCCCGGAATATATGGGACGCCCGAACACTGAAGCTTTCTTT.

The chain is built from TRBV11-3 and TRBJ2-3; TRBD2 matches 12 bases. The length of the CDR3 is 17 residues. Per the germline V gene, CDR1 is SGHNT and CDR2 is YENEEA. The V gene end was trimmed by 3 bases and the J gene end by 4 bases; junction bases not matched to a gene: 8. The CDR3 coding sequence is TGTGCCAGCAGCTTGGGCCGACTAGCGGGAGCACCAGATACGCAGTATTTT. Protein: CASSLGRLAGAPDTQYF.

V gene TRBV4-2 combines with J gene TRBJ2-7; possibly TRBD2 for D (6 bases). Per the germline V gene, CDR1 is LGHNA and CDR2 is YNFKEQ. Trimming removed 0 bases from V and 0 bases from J, with 12 bases in between. The CDR3 is made up of 16 amino acids. CDR3 protein: CASSQDGGTGSYEQYF. The CDR3 DNA is TGTGCCAGCAGCCAAGACGGCGGGACCGGCTCCTACGAGCAGTACTTC.

A single count supports this clone. The chain couples TRBV9 to TRBJ1-3; maybe TRBD1 (6 bases). The germline gives CDR1 SGDLS, CDR2 YYNGEE. The V end was cut by 3 bases, the J end by 6 bases, with 13 bases between. The CDR3 covers 14 residues. CDR3 DNA: TGTGCCAGCAGCGCAGAACAGGGATTAAACACCATATATTTT. It is translated as CASSAEQGLNTIYF. The variable domain in full, with the rest retrieved from reference TRBV9 and TRBJ1-3, is DSGVTQTPKHLITATGQRVTLRCSPRSGDLSVYWYQQSLDQGLQFLIQYYNGEERAKGNILERFSAQQFPDLHSELNLSSLELGDSALYFCASSAEQGLNTIYFGEGSWLTVV.

This chain connects TRBV18 to TRBJ1-5; unclear D gene. The CDR3 runs 14 residues. The germline V gene encodes CDR1 KGHSH and CDR2 LQKENI. V was clipped by 6 bases and J by 2 bases, with 11 bases between them. The CDR3 coding sequence is TGTGCCAGCTCCGAAAGGGATGGCAATCAGCCCCAGCATTTT. This sequence encodes CASSERDGNQPQHF.

J is TRBJ2-7 and V is TRBV6-1; D might be TRBD2 (6 bases). This CDR3 spans 14 amino acids. Germline V CDR1 and CDR2: MNHNS, SASEGT. V was trimmed by 1 base and J by 3 bases, leaving 10 bases between them. The CDR3 spells CASSEGDWNYEQYF. DNA of the CDR3: TGTGCCAGCAGTGAAGGGGACTGGAACTACGAGCAGTACTTC.

The chain employs TRBV30 and TRBJ1-1, with D possibly being TRBD1 (5 bases). V dropped 3 bases and J dropped 3 bases, with 14 bases sitting between them. CDR1 and CDR2 from the germline V gene are GTSNPN and SVGIG (reference sequence). CDR3 length equals 14 residues. This CDR3 reads CAWRPRARDTEAFF. In DNA, the CDR3 is TGTGCCTGGAGGCCCCGCGCCAGGGACACTGAAGCTTTCTTT.

This clone occurred a few times. The chain recombines TRBV30 with TRBJ1-1; D is perhaps TRBD1 (6 bases). The CDR3 sequence is 13 residues long. V lost 2 bases and J lost 4, with 11 bases in between. The germline gives CDR1 GTSNPN, CDR2 SVGIG (reference sequence). CDR3 residues: CAWSRGFGTEAFF. DNA of the CDR3: TGTGCCTGGAGTAGGGGGTTCGGCACTGAAGCTTTCTTT.

The chain recombines TRBV18 with TRBJ2-3; possibly TRBD1 or TRBD2 for D (5 bases each). Trimming removed 9 bases at V and 1 base at J, with 17 bases between. CDR1 is KGHSH and CDR2 is LQKENI in the germline V gene. The CDR3 covers 15 residues. The CDR3 protein is CASSRGMGGTDTQYF. The CDR3 DNA reads TGTGCCAGTTCGAGAGGGATGGGGGGCACAGATACGCAGTATTTT.

The chain employs TRBV4-1 and TRBJ2-7, with 7 bases matching TRBD1. With V trimmed by 5 bases and J by 2 bases, 9 bases remained unmatched. The CDR3 length is 15 residues. Germline V gives CDR1 MGHRA, CDR2 YSYEKL. The DNA of the CDR3 is TGCGCCAGCAGCTTCCGGGACAGCGGCCCCTACGAGCAGTACTTC. This sequence encodes CASSFRDSGPYEQYF.

The chain carries TRBV19 and TRBJ2-2, with a weak D call TRBD2 (6 bases). The CDR3 sequence is 15 residues long. V lost 1 base and J 5 bases, leaving 11 bases between the germline ends. Looked up from germline, CDR1 is LNHDA and CDR2 is SQIVND (reference sequence). The CDR3 spells CASSIAAGLTGELFF. Written as DNA, the CDR3 is TGTGCCAGTAGTATAGCTGCGGGATTAACCGGGGAGCTGTTTTTT.

The chain has TRBV6-5 and TRBJ2-3; D may be TRBD1 (6 bases). CDR1 is MNHEY, CDR2 SVGAGI, per germline. The V end was cut by 4 bases, the J end by 2 bases, with 13 bases between. This CDR3 is built from 15 residues. CDR3 residues: CASSSVQGPTDTQYF. In nucleotides, the CDR3 is TGTGCCAGCAGTTCCGTACAGGGACCCACAGATACGCAGTATTTT.

V and J are TRBV13 and TRBJ2-7; tentatively, D is TRBD2 (6 bases). V lost 5 bases, J lost 5 bases, and 13 bases lay in between. The CDR3 is 13 residues long. The V gene's germline CDR1 is PRHDT and CDR2 FYEKMQ (reference sequence). CDR3 DNA: TGTGCCAGCAGCCCCTCTAGCGTCCACGAGCAGTACTTC. Protein: CASSPSSVHEQYF.

The chain uses TRBV6-1 and TRBJ2-2, with TRBD1 matching over 7 bases. V trimming: 7 bases; J trimming: 4 bases; junction bases outside the gene matches: 6. The CDR3 covers 14 residues. Germline CDR1 and CDR2: MNHNS and SASEGT. The CDR3 DNA follows: TGTGCCAGCACAAGACAGGGTTTCACCGGGGAGCTGTTTTTT. As protein: CASTRQGFTGELFF.